This T cell receptor beta chain was recovered during a study of shared clonotypes between healthy human individuals. Germline assignment: CDR1 SEHNR and CDR2 FQNEAQ (reference sequence). The CDR3 contains 12 residues. V lost 4 bases and J lost 7, with 9 bases in between. Here immunoSEQ multiplex PCR was the method, and the copy in TCRdb shows in-frame clones only, minus some. The table lists about 1.5 million clones, approximately 98% of them singletons, with about 0.45% in the top ten. This receptor was taken from a man aged 30 to 45 in good health. This chain connects TRBV7-9 to TRBJ2-3; no reliable D call. Sequencing used naive CD4+ T cells sorted from blood. The sample's subset: CD45RA+ positively selected. CDR3: CASSSRGNTQYF. The CDR3, as DNA: TGTGCCAGCAGCTCCCGTGGGAATACGCAGTATTTT.